The T cell receptor (beta chain) described here comes from a study of regulatory T cells in long-lasting Graves disease. Arm-PCR of CDR3 regions and iRepertoire HTBI primers were the basis on which TCR beta libraries were built. TCRdb re-called the multiplex PCR reads with MiXCR, one entry per CDR3 protein. The sample carries a few hundred thousand distinct CDR3 sequences, less than 20% recorded once. This clonotype has ten or more counts. Its antigen remains unknown. The V gene end was trimmed by 4 bases and the J gene end by 5 bases; junction bases not matched to a gene: 10. Germline CDR1 reads SGDLS; CDR2 reads YYNGEE. The CDR3 is made up of 17 amino acids. Study-wide results and limits: Favoring TRBV28, TRBJ1-2 and TRBJ2-5 was a feature seen in persistent disease.

The time point is: newly diagnosed GD, antithyroid drugs for less than 3 months. Preparation of the TCR library used RNA extracted from PBMCs. These data also featured in a second study, about T cells in Graves' hyperthyroidism and ophthalmopathy. From that study: Initially, a first-round RT-PCR of the TCR CDR3 employed the HTBI primer set.

This material consisted of peripheral blood mononuclear cells (PBMCs), taken at new diagnosis, from a patient treated with antithyroid drugs. The J gene is TRBJ2-2, the V gene TRBV9, with 11 bases matching TRBD2. The origin of this receptor is a young woman with Graves disease. The CDR3 DNA is TGTGCCAGCAGCCCCATTAGCGGGGGGGCCGTTACCGGGGAGCTGTTTTTT. Encoded protein: CASSPISGGAVTGELFF.